This TCR beta chain appears in the sequencing data of a study of T cell responses to AZD1222 COVID-19 vaccine. This CDR3 has 14 residues. Unmatched junction bases numbered 2, after V lost 1 base and J lost 7 bases. Germline V gives CDR1 SGHAT, CDR2 FQNNGV. Method: immunoSEQ multiplex PCR; TCRdb's copy keeps in-frame clones and lacks some. The sample includes over 70,000 clones, about 91% seen only once; the top ten take around a tenth. The sample in question was peripheral blood, obtained on day 0 of MenACWY control vaccination. The sequence derives from an adult in good health. This rearrangement joins TRBV11-2 to TRBJ1-4; 8 positions match TRBD1. Here the CDR3 reads CASSLGQGREKLFF. The CDR3 DNA follows: TGTGCCAGCAGCTTAGGACAGGGGCGTGAAAAACTGTTTTTT.